Listed below are T cell receptor beta chains from one sample, sequenced in a study of tumor and adjacent non-tumor tissue in lung cancer. TCRdb reanalysed the multiplex PCR reads using MiXCR and keeps one entry per CDR3 protein. The sample yields approximately 100,000 distinct CDR3 sequences, 65% seen once. The sample taken for sequencing was distant non-tumor lung tissue. Every receptor here comes from a man aged 30 to 45 with non-small cell lung cancer. CDR3s include the opening cysteine and the closing phenylalanine or tryptophan. Fields, in order: V gene, clone size, D gene, J gene, CDR3 protein, CDR3 DNA. A D gene is named only where the DNA matches it firmly. Size is omitted from some rows. Given values are once, few, many or a class for expanded clones.

>TRBV12-3/TRBV12-4|.|TRBD2|TRBJ2-3
CASSFRRGTSADTQYF
TGTGCTAGCAGTTTCAGGCGGGGGACTAGCGCAGATACGCAGTATTTT
>TRBV6-2/TRBV6-3|medium-sized|.|TRBJ1-1
CASSRGRGNTEAFF
TGTGCCAGCAGCAGAGGACGGGGGAACACTGAAGCTTTCTTT
>TRBV11-3|.|.|TRBJ1-1
CASSFWGELNTEAFF
TGTGCCAGCAGCTTCTGGGGAGAGTTGAACACTGAAGCTTTCTTT
>TRBV11-3|.|.|TRBJ2-7
CASSLTGYGQYF
TGTGCCAGCAGCTTAACAGGTTACGGGCAATACTTC
>TRBV5-1|many|.|TRBJ2-7
CASSIQGYEQYF
TGCGCCAGCAGCATACAGGGTTACGAGCAGTACTTC
>TRBV4-3|.|.|TRBJ2-5
CASSQDQGWETQYF
TGCGCCAGCAGCCAAGACCAGGGGTGGGAGACCCAGTACTTC
>TRBV12-3/TRBV12-4|.|TRBD1|TRBJ1-1
CASRRRGRKTGAFF
TGTGCCAGCAGGCGCAGGGGGCGGAAGACTGGGGCTTTCTTT
>TRBV4-1|many|.|TRBJ2-3
CASSQDFRGTQYF
TGCGCCAGCAGCCAAGATTTTCGGGGAACGCAGTATTTT
>TRBV4-2|many|.|TRBJ2-1
CASSQDRGGGPNEQFF
TGTGCCAGCAGCCAAGATCGGGGCGGGGGCCCGAATGAGCAGTTCTTC
>TRBV11-2|.|TRBD1|TRBJ1-1
CASSSTKDRSSNTEAFF
TGTGCCAGCAGCAGTACAAAGGACAGGTCATCGAACACTGAAGCTTTCTTT
>TRBV5-5|many|.|TRBJ1-2
CASSFGRFNYGYTF
TGTGCCAGCAGCTTCGGACGTTTTAACTATGGCTACACCTTC
>TRBV7-2|.|TRBD2|TRBJ2-7
CASTSGGNSCEQYF
TGTGCTAGCACTAGCGGGGGGAACTCCTGCGAGCAGTACTTC
>TRBV29-1|.|.|TRBJ2-5
CSVEGSPTPWETQYF
TGCAGCGTTGAAGGGTCCCCCACTCCCTGGGAGACCCAGTACTTC
>TRBV29-1|.|.|TRBJ2-1
CSIEGTVGNEQFF
TGCAGTATTGAGGGCACTGTGGGCAATGAGCAGTTCTTC
>TRBV12-3/TRBV12-4|.|.|TRBJ2-2
CASRPADRTTGELFF
TGTGCCAGCAGGCCGGCGGATAGGACCACCGGGGAGCTGTTTTTT
>TRBV11-2|.|.|TRBJ2-1
CASSYDKELFF
TGTGCCAGCAGCTATGACAAAGAGCTGTTCTTC
>TRBV11-1|few|.|TRBJ2-3
CASSFGTRSTDTQYF
TGTGCCAGCAGCTTTGGGACAAGAAGCACAGATACGCAGTATTTT